These T cell receptor beta chains were read from a single sample in a study of human T cells and chemical hapten exposure. TCRdb ran MiXCR on the RACE reads and lists one entry per CDR3 protein. The repertoire has 150,000 to 200,000 distinct CDR3 sequences, around 25% of them found once; the top ten carry under 2.5%. Sequenced material: whole blood, taken in connection with sensitization to the hapten diphenylcyclopropenone (DPC). The origin of the receptors is a woman between 35 and 50 years old with alopecia areata. Some clones in this sample may be carry-over from other donors' samples. CDR3s include the opening cysteine and the closing phenylalanine or tryptophan. Fields, in order: J gene, D gene, clone size, V gene, CDR3 DNA, CDR3 protein. D genes are given only for firm matches. Rows may omit the clone size; those that give it use once, few, many or a size class.

>TRBJ2-5|TRBD1|many|TRBV20-1
TGCAGTGCTAGTGGCGACAGGGGCTCGGAGACCCAGTACTTC
CSASGDRGSETQYF
>TRBJ2-1|TRBD2|few|TRBV25-1
TGTGCCAGCAGTGAACCCGGGACTAGTGGCAATGAGCAGTTCTTC
CASSEPGTSGNEQFF
>TRBJ2-7|NA|few|TRBV20-1
TGCAGTGCTAACCGGGTTTCGAGCTCCTACGAGCAGTACTTC
CSANRVSSSYEQYF
>TRBJ2-1|TRBD1|many|TRBV4-2
TGTGCCAGCAGCCAAGAGACAGGGAACTACAATGAGCAGTTCTTC
CASSQETGNYNEQFF
>TRBJ2-3|TRBD2|NA|TRBV5-1
TGCGCCAGCAGCCCTAGCGGGGGCACAGATACGCAGTATTTT
CASSPSGGTDTQYF
>TRBJ2-7|NA|NA|TRBV6-2/TRBV6-3
TGTGCCAGCAGTTACTCATCGTCCTGGCCATACTTC
CASSYSSSWPYF
>TRBJ1-2|TRBD1|NA|TRBV4-1
TGCGCCAGCAGCCAAGCAGGGGGCGCGAACTATGGCTACACCTTC
CASSQAGGANYGYTF
>TRBJ2-3|NA|few|TRBV5-1
TGCGCCAGCAGCCGACCCTCGGCAGATACGCAGTATTTT
CASSRPSADTQYF
>TRBJ2-5|NA|few|TRBV6-4
TGTGCCAGCAGTCGCGGCAGGGGAGAGACCCAGTACTTC
CASSRGRGETQYF
>TRBJ1-2|TRBD1|NA|TRBV7-9
TGTGCCAGCAGCATCACAGGGGGGGAGAACTATGGCTACACCTTC
CASSITGGENYGYTF
>TRBJ2-3|NA|NA|TRBV25-1
TGTGCCAGCAGTGAATGGGGTTCAGATACGCAGTATTTT
CASSEWGSDTQYF
>TRBJ2-1|NA|few|TRBV7-9
TGTGCCAGCAGCTTAGCGGCGGCGGGGTCCTACAATGAGCAGTTCTTC
CASSLAAAGSYNEQFF
>TRBJ2-1|NA|NA|TRBV12-3/TRBV12-4
TGTGCCAGCAACCTAGACTTGTCCTACAATGAGCAGTTCTTC
CASNLDLSYNEQFF
>TRBJ2-7|NA|few|TRBV29-1
TGCAGCGTTGAATTGGCAGGGAAGATATACGAGCAGTACTTC
CSVELAGKIYEQYF
>TRBJ1-4|TRBD1|NA|TRBV4-1
TGCGCCAGCAGCCGAGAGGGACAGAGACATGAAAAACTGTTTTTT
CASSREGQRHEKLFF
>TRBJ1-3|NA|NA|TRBV10-3
TGTGCCATCAGTGGTACAGGGACTGGAAACACCATATATTTT
CAISGTGTGNTIYF
>TRBJ2-7|TRBD2|NA|TRBV20-1
TGCAGTGCTAGACCCGGGACTAGCGGGAGGTTGAGTGAGCAGTACTTC
CSARPGTSGRLSEQYF
>TRBJ2-1|TRBD1|few|TRBV6-5
TGTGCCAGCAGGGACAGGGGGCGAACCCCGCAGTTCTTC
CASRDRGRTPQFF
>TRBJ1-5|NA|few|TRBV4-2
TGTGCCAGCAGCCAGTTCTATTATAGCAATCAGCCCCAGCATTTT
CASSQFYYSNQPQHF
>TRBJ2-3|TRBD1|NA|TRBV7-6
TGTGCCAGCAGCCGGACAGGGGGGGAAGATACGCAGTATTTT
CASSRTGGEDTQYF
>TRBJ1-1|NA|few|TRBV29-1
TGCAGCGTTGGGAGCAGCCACACTGAAGCTTTCTTT
CSVGSSHTEAFF
>TRBJ2-5|NA|once|TRBV4-3
TGCGCCAGCAGCCAAGATCGGCAGGGTAGAGAGACCCAGTACTTC
CASSQDRQGRETQYF
>TRBJ2-3|TRBD1|few|TRBV11-1
TGTGCCAGCAGCGAGGGACAGGGGAGAGATACGCAGTATTTT
CASSEGQGRDTQYF
>TRBJ2-1|TRBD2|NA|TRBV6-2/TRBV6-3
TGTGCCAGCAGTTATGTAGCGGGAGGGCCTAATAATGAGCAGTTCTTC
CASSYVAGGPNNEQFF
>TRBJ2-5|NA|NA|TRBV20-1
TGCAGTGCCCTCCCCCTAGCGTTCCAAGAGACCCAGTACTTC
CSALPLAFQETQYF
>TRBJ1-5|TRBD1|NA|TRBV7-9
TGTGCCAGCAGCCGCACAGGGGTGAGTCAGCCCCAGCATTTT
CASSRTGVSQPQHF
>TRBJ1-2|NA|many|TRBV4-1
TGCGCCAGCAGCCAAGTTGATTTTGGGCAGGCCGGCTACACCTTC
CASSQVDFGQAGYTF